Presented here are 8 T cell receptor beta chains from one specimen sequenced in a study of Ad26.COV2.S vaccination and SARS-CoV-2 variants. Treatment meaning: over 15 received Ad26.COV2.S at low or high dose, single or two shots; about 5 received placebo; per-sample allocation not given. Vaccine and placebo recipients were sampled on day 63 after the first injection. Clones were read by immunoSEQ multiplex PCR, and TCRdb kept only the in-frame ones, dropping some. The sample has about 680,000 clones; roughly nine tenths are singletons. Sequenced here: peripheral blood, sampled in a trial of Ad26.COV2.S vaccine versus placebo. The receptors were sampled from a person between 18 and 60 years old who received the Ad26.COV2.S COVID-19 vaccine or a placebo.

This chain connects TRBV5-6 to TRBJ2-5; D possibly matches TRBD1 or TRBD2 (6 bases each). The CDR3 is 14 amino acids. Germline CDR1 SGHDT, CDR2 YYEEEE. The V end lost 1 base, the J end lost 4 bases, and 11 bases lay between the germline ends. The CDR3 protein is CASSLPGAGETQYF. CDR3 sequence (DNA): TGTGCCAGCAGCTTGCCGGGGGCGGGAGAGACCCAGTACTTC.

The V call is TRBV27, the J call TRBJ1-4; D gene unclear. CDR1 and CDR2 from the germline V gene are MNHEY and SMNVEV (reference sequence). The CDR3 extends over 15 amino acids. Trimming stripped 0 bases from V and 5 bases from J, with 10 bases between. Written as DNA, the CDR3 is TGTGCCAGCAGTTTATCGCGGGCATGGAATGAAAAACTGTTTTTT. Amino acid sequence: CASSLSRAWNEKLFF.

V is TRBV18 and J is TRBJ1-1, with D perhaps TRBD1 (6 bases). Germline V gene sequence: CDR1 KGHSH, CDR2 LQKENI. The CDR3 consists of 15 residues. V was cut by 0 bases and J by 2 bases, with 10 bases left in between. CDR3 DNA: TGTGCCAGCTCACCACCAGGGGGGGAAAACACTGAAGCTTTCTTT. Encoded protein: CASSPPGGENTEAFF.

The rearrangement uses TRBV20-1 and TRBJ2-7; D unclear. Trimming left V 0 bases short and J 7 bases short, with 7 bases between. Germline CDR1 DFQATT, CDR2 SNEGSKA (reference sequence). This CDR3 region has 11 residues. The CDR3 reads CSARDEAEQYF. Here the CDR3 DNA reads TGCAGTGCTAGAGATGAGGCGGAGCAGTACTTC.

This clone was detected once. The chain joins TRBV4-2 to TRBJ2-2; a possible D gene is TRBD2 (6 bases). Germline CDR1 is LGHNA and CDR2 is YNFKEQ. The V end lost 3 bases, the J end lost 0 bases, and 11 bases lay between the germline ends. This CDR3 contains 16 residues. Written as DNA, the CDR3 is TGTGCCAGCAGCCAGTACGGGAGCGCGAACACCGGGGAGCTGTTTTTT. Amino acid sequence: CASSQYGSANTGELFF.

The CDR3 bases are TGTGCCAGCAGTTCCCTCGAGTGGCCAGAGACCCAGTACTTC. This codes for CASSSLEWPETQYF. This chain links TRBV6-2 or TRBV6-3 with TRBJ2-5; D unresolved. The CDR3 runs to 14 residues. V was pared by 4 bases and J by 4 bases, with 13 bases between. Germline-derived CDR1 and CDR2 are MNHEY and SVGEGT.

V gene TRBV6-4 combines with J gene TRBJ1-5, with 7 bases lining up with TRBD1. The CDR3 loop spans 14 amino acids. The J segment lost 3 bases and the V segment lost 6 bases, leaving 5 bases of the junction unmatched. CDR1 is MRHNA, CDR2 SNTAGT, per germline. The CDR3 nucleotides read TGTGCCAGCAGCCCGACAGGGAACAATCAGCCCCAGCATTTT. Amino acids: CASSPTGNNQPQHF.

The chain uses TRBV30 and TRBJ2-6; 7 nucleotides agree with TRBD2. Trimming removed 5 bases from V and 2 bases from J; junction bases left unmatched: 9. Germline-derived CDR1 and CDR2 are GTSNPN and SVGIG (reference sequence). This CDR3 has 16 amino acids. The CDR3 is CAWWGGMLPGANVLTF. CDR3 nucleotide sequence: TGTGCCTGGTGGGGGGGGATGCTGCCTGGGGCCAACGTCCTGACTTTC. The entire variable domain, with the rest obtained from reference TRBV30 and TRBJ2-6, is as follows: SQTIHQWPATLVQPVGSPLSLECTVEGTSNPNLYWYRQAAGRGLQLLFYSVGIGQISSEVPQNLSASRPQDRQFILSSKKLLLSDSGFYLCAWWGGMLPGANVLTFGAGSRLTVL.